This TCR beta chain was obtained from a study of T cells in Graves' hyperthyroidism and ophthalmopathy. Using RNA transcripts as the source, TCR beta CDR3 regions were amplified. Carried out on the TCR CDR3, a first-round RT-PCR used the HTBI primer set. A single record per CDR3 protein comes from TCRdb applying MiXCR to the multiplex PCR reads. The sample yields approximately 270,000 distinct CDR3 sequences, less than 15% seen once. CDR1 and CDR2 (germline): SGHVS, FQNEAQ. The V and J ends lost 5 bases and 3 bases respectively, with 5 bases between them. The CDR3 runs to 12 residues. Newly diagnosed patients aged 18 to 65 had hyperthyroidism of under 2 months' duration.

The sequenced material came from blood. This receptor was identified in a woman aged 40 to 50 with Graves' hyperthyroidism that later progressed to Graves' ophthalmopathy. The chain employs TRBV7-8 and TRBJ1-5; no firm D call. CDR3 amino acids: CASSPNNQPQHF. The CDR3 coding sequence is TGTGCCAGCAGCCCGAACAATCAGCCCCAGCATTTT.